The text below deals with one T cell receptor (beta chain). The data are from a study of blood T cell repertoires in COVID-19. Study summary: Samples of COVID-19 (acute and convalescent) were obtained from the United States, Italy and Spain.

Authors' analysis steps: Amplification from reference gene primers served as the basis for estimated nucleated cell counts. Profiling relied on immunoSEQ multiplex PCR, and the TCRdb table lists in-frame clones only, not all of them. The V and J calls and clone size come from that table; D and trimming were worked out from the DNA. The profile covers about 190,000 clones, with 82% appearing a single time and about 8% taken by the ten largest. This clonotype originated in a woman in her fifties or sixties with COVID-19, enrolled during active disease. The specimen sequenced was peripheral blood.

The CDR3 DNA reads TGTGCCAGCCGGGGCACTGAAGCTTTCTTT. Amino acid sequence: CASRGTEAFF. The chain links TRBV11-3 to TRBJ1-1; D remains unclear. With 8 bases removed from V and 4 bases from J, the gap between germline ends came to 5 bases. The germline V gene has CDR1 SGHNT and CDR2 YENEEA. The CDR3 is 10 residues long.